A selection of T cell receptor beta chains follows, all from one sample in a study of CD8 T cells in Susac syndrome. TCRdb reanalysed the immunoSEQ multiplex PCR reads using MiXCR and keeps one entry per CDR3 protein. The sample records more than 110,000 distinct CDR3 sequences, 90% to 95% being singletons. The sample consisted of CD8+ T cells from PBMCs. The receptors were sampled from a human donor in good health. Both conserved end residues are part of each CDR3. D genes are given only for firm matches. The listing skips clone size in some rows; elsewhere it reads once, few, many or a size class.

D gene | J gene | clone size | V gene | CDR3 protein | CDR3 DNA
. | TRBJ2-6 | few | TRBV4-3 | CASSPDSGANVLTF | TGCGCCAGCAGCCCCGATTCTGGGGCCAACGTCCTGACTTTC
. | TRBJ1-4 | . | TRBV27 | CASRLGGEMKWEKLFF | TGTGCCAGCAGACTCGGAGGGGAAATGAAGTGGGAAAAACTGTTTTTT
TRBD1 | TRBJ2-5 | . | TRBV5-6 | CASSLDRGGETQYF | TGTGCCAGCAGCTTGGACAGGGGCGGGGAGACCCAGTACTTC
. | TRBJ1-2 | . | TRBV3-1 | CASSQWGGTYGYTF | TGTGCCAGCAGCCAATGGGGCGGAACCTATGGCTACACCTTC
. | TRBJ1-1 | once | TRBV7-8 | CASSLVPAGEAFF | TGTGCCAGCAGCTTAGTACCGGCAGGAGAAGCTTTCTTT
TRBD2 | TRBJ2-7 | . | TRBV7-9 | CASSPEEAGVAYEQYF | TGTGCCAGCAGCCCCGAAGAAGCGGGGGTCGCCTACGAGCAGTACTTC
. | TRBJ1-1 | . | TRBV5-6 | CASSFQTEAFF | TGTGCCAGCAGCTTTCAAACTGAAGCTTTCTTT
. | TRBJ2-1 | . | TRBV5-6 | CASSFVNEQFF | TGTGCCAGCAGCTTCGTCAATGAGCAGTTCTTC
. | TRBJ2-1 | . | TRBV29-1 | CSVPGPSEEQFF | TGCAGCGTGCCGGGACCCAGCGAGGAGCAGTTCTTC
. | TRBJ2-3 | . | TRBV28 | CASRDGTQYF | TGTGCCAGCCGGGACGGTACGCAGTATTTT
. | TRBJ1-1 | . | TRBV2 | CASRFGTEAFF | TGTGCCAGCCGGTTTGGCACTGAAGCTTTCTTT
. | TRBJ2-7 | . | TRBV27 | CATGSGTVVYF | TGTGCCACAGGGTCCGGGACTGTGGTGTACTTC
TRBD2 | TRBJ2-7 | . | TRBV29-1 | CSVEMGGTFSYEQYF | TGCAGCGTCGAAATGGGGGGGACCTTCTCCTACGAGCAGTACTTC
. | TRBJ2-3 | . | TRBV5-6 | CASSLVRRADTQYF | TGTGCCAGCAGCTTGGTAAGGAGGGCGGATACGCAGTATTTT
TRBD1 | TRBJ1-5 | . | TRBV4-2 | CASSQATGKQPQHF | TGTGCCAGCAGCCAAGCGACAGGGAAACAGCCCCAGCATTTT
. | TRBJ1-1 | . | TRBV11-3 | CASSARGGSTEAFF | TGTGCCAGCAGCGCAAGAGGGGGAAGCACTGAAGCTTTCTTT
TRBD2 | TRBJ2-1 | . | TRBV9 | CASSPPAGLAENYNEQFF | TGTGCCAGCAGCCCTCCCGCAGGACTAGCGGAGAACTACAATGAGCAGTTCTTC
TRBD1 | TRBJ1-1 | . | TRBV20-1 | CSARDGDRAEVGGTEAFF | TGCAGTGCTAGAGATGGGGACAGGGCTGAGGTAGGGGGGACTGAAGCTTTCTTT
. | TRBJ2-3 | . | TRBV29-1 | CSVDDLDTDTQYF | TGCAGCGTTGACGACTTAGACACAGATACGCAGTATTTT
. | TRBJ2-7 | . | TRBV15 | CATSREPTGYEQYF | TGTGCCACCAGCAGAGAACCCACAGGCTACGAGCAGTACTTC
TRBD2 | TRBJ2-3 | . | TRBV29-1 | CSVGGLAGVVEDTQYF | TGCAGCGTTGGGGGACTAGCGGGAGTGGTGGAAGATACGCAGTATTTT